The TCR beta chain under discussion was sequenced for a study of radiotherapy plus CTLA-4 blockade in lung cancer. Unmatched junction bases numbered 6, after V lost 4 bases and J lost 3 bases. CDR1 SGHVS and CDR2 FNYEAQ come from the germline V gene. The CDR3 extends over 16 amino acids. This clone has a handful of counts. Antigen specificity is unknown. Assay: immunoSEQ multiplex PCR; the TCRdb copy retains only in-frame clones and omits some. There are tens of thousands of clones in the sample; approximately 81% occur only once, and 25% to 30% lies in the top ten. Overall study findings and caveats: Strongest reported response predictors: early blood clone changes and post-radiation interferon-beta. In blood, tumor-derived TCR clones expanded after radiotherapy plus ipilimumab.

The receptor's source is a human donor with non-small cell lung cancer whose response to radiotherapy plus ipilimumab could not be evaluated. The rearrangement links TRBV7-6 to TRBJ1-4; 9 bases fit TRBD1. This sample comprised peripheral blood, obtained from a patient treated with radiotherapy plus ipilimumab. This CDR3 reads CASSSPQGAANEKLFF. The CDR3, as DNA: TGTGCCAGCAGCTCTCCACAGGGGGCGGCTAATGAAAAACTGTTTTTT.